This T cell receptor (beta chain) was sequenced during a study of PD-1 blockade in classical Hodgkin lymphoma (dated by TCRdb to 2018 to 2021). With respect to the entire study: Nivolumab dosing was 3 mg/kg intravenously every 2 weeks, continuing until either disease progression or unacceptable toxicity. The study used TCR beta sequencing and CyTOF to define a peripheral blood immune signature of response to PD-1 blockade in classical Hodgkin lymphoma. Results the study describes overall, beyond this receptor: Newly diagnosed patients were reported to have lower baseline TCR diversity than healthy donors, and relapsed/refractory patients were reported to have lower baseline TCR diversity still. Only a single clinical trial cohort was studied, and what caused the repertoire differences, possibly disease activity or prior therapy, remained undefined. Diversity was lower in patients who began nivolumab less than 1 year after ASCT, so these patients were left out of later analyses to avoid confounding by immune reconstitution. A significant rise by C4D1 was seen in CD4+ but not CD8+ TCR diversity (p=0.0027 vs p=0.16), with the rise being most apparent in complete responders (p=0.02). Among trial patients, those achieving complete response had baseline diversity similar to that of newly diagnosed patients, while diversity was significantly lower in partial responders and progressors.

Genomic DNA was isolated using the Qiagen DNeasy kit from unsorted PBMCs as well as from negatively selected CD4+ and CD8+ fractions. Using primers that anneal to V and J segments, immunoSEQ multiplex PCR amplified the TCR beta CDR3 regions. A synthetic immune receptor repertoire was used to minimize amplification bias, and any remaining bias was removed computationally after sequencing. As for the authors' bioinformatics: Repertoire diversity was quantified as the Shannon entropy index using custom Python scripts. Unsorted, CD4+ and CD8+ repertoires were examined separately, except in combined analyses, for which CD4+ and CD8+ sequences were merged in silico. Clonal expansion was defined as at least a 2-fold frequency increase after treatment relative to C1D1, with a pseudocount of 0.5 for undetected baseline clones. Singleton clones were defined as clones with 0 or 1 copy at C1D1, and non-singleton clones were defined as clones with 2 or more copies. Clones expanded in unsorted samples were labelled as CD4+, CD8+ or unknown by matching protein sequences in sorted samples from the same patient. Wilcoxon tests were applied to paired samples to test diversity changes from C1D1 to C4D1. What TCRdb holds here is the immuneACCESS table cut down to in-frame rearrangements. Part of the clones is not present; checked against another copy, under half of the missing clones reflect an unresolved V gene, and the others are unexplained. V, J and clone size were drawn from that table, and D and trimming were deduced from the DNA. This sample has around 60,000 clones in its table, and 87% of those were observed once. Of the sample, 6.5% to 9% falls within the top ten clones.

According to the study, the label for this sample's time point signals: cycle 4 day 1 (C4D1), after more than 5 weeks of nivolumab. Relapse after autologous stem cell transplantation had occurred in all trial patients, and cohorts A, B and C were distinguished by prior brentuximab vedotin exposure. A total of roughly 60 patients with relapsed/refractory classical Hodgkin lymphoma made up the trial cohort, and each patient's best overall response was complete response, partial response or progressive disease. Trial patients were treated with single-agent nivolumab in the multi-cohort phase II CheckMate 205 trial. Best overall response was determined by an independent review committee according to the 2007 International Working Group response criteria. Trial PBMCs were collected just before the start of nivolumab (C1D1) and during therapy at cycle 2 day 1 and cycle 4 day 1. Peripheral blood was collected in 8 mL Vacutainer Cell Preparation Tubes, from which PBMCs were isolated by centrifugation and then cryopreserved.

Spanning cysteine to phenylalanine, the CDR3 consists of 14 amino acids. Just the 42-base CDR3 DNA is kept, in frame starting at base 1. CDR1 and CDR2 are drawn from the germline V gene (reference sequence): LNHDA, SQIVND. From V the trimming removes 8 bases and from J it removes 2 bases, while the gene matches leave 6 bases of the junction unaccounted for. In the case of this clone: The clone's antigen remains unknown. One base away there is no much larger clone; base qualities are not given.

The sequence joins TRBV19 to TRBJ2-1, with TRBD1 identical over 7 junction bases. Sequenced here: peripheral blood mononuclear cells (PBMCs), sampled before the fourth cycle of nivolumab. This TCR came from a human donor with classical Hodgkin lymphoma. The CDR3 is CASQAGTAYNEQFF. Read as DNA, the sequence is TGTGCCAGTCAAGCCGGGACAGCCTACAATGAGCAGTTCTTC.